The 21 T cell receptor beta chains presented below share a single source sample, sequenced in a study of T cell responses to AZD1222 COVID-19 vaccine (dated by TCRdb to the early 2020s). The receptor library was made with the immunoSEQ multiplex PCR assay. This immuneACCESS table, as held by TCRdb, lists in-frame sequences with V and J called but not all clones. Of the missing ones, under half trace to an unresolved V gene in checked studies; the others have no known cause. Here the sample has 80,000 or so clones; 90% occur a single time. The ten largest clones add up to roughly 5% of the sample. The sample's time point label, in plain terms: baseline before first vaccination. The sequenced sample was peripheral blood, obtained on day 0 of AZD1222 vaccination. The receptors were gathered from an adult in good health.

On this clone: The sample carries other DNA sequences with the same CDR3. CDR3 region: CASSIVRGNQPQHF. The CDR3 DNA is TGTGCCAGTAGTATCGTTCGGGGCAATCAGCCCCAGCATTTT. The chain couples TRBV19 to TRBJ1-5; no firm D call. CDR3 length: 14 residues. CDR1 LNHDA and CDR2 SQIVND come from the germline V gene (reference sequence). Trimming pared 3 bases from V and 2 bases from J, leaving 8 bases between. Combining the CDR3 with reference TRBV19 and TRBJ1-5 gives the whole variable domain DGGITQSPKYLFRKEGQNVTLSCEQNLNHDAMYWYRQDPGQGLRLIYYSQIVNDFQKGDIAEGYSVSREKKESFPLTVTSAQKNPTAFYLCASSIVRGNQPQHFGDGTRLSIL.

The J gene is TRBJ1-2, the V gene TRBV24-1; D may be TRBD1 (6 bases). Trimming removed 7 bases from V and 4 bases from J, with 12 bases in between. Germline CDR1 KGHDR, CDR2 SFDVKD. CDR3 length: 13 amino acids. CDR3 loop: CATRGHETYGYTF. The CDR3 DNA reads TGTGCCACCAGGGGACACGAAACCTATGGCTACACCTTC.

V and J are TRBV7-9 and TRBJ2-3, with D possibly matching TRBD2 (6 bases). Germline V gene sequence: CDR1 SEHNR, CDR2 FQNEAQ (reference sequence). Deletions cut 1 base from V and 6 bases from J, with 11 bases between. The CDR3 is 14 amino acids. CDR3 region: CASSLEASVDTQYF. As DNA, the CDR3 is TGTGCCAGCAGCTTAGAAGCTAGCGTGGATACGCAGTATTTT.

The chain combines TRBV19 with TRBJ2-2; D is undetermined. The V and J ends lost 4 bases and 5 bases respectively, with 11 bases between them. Germline V gene data show CDR1 as LNHDA and CDR2 as SQIVND (reference sequence). The CDR3 sequence is 14 residues long. CDR3 sequence: CASSTWTVTGELFF. CDR3 bases: TGTGCCAGTAGTACGTGGACGGTTACCGGGGAGCTGTTTTTT.

The genes are TRBV14 and TRBJ2-7; the D gene could be TRBD1 or TRBD2 (5 bases each). Trimming shortened V by 1 base and J by 12 bases, and 16 bases separated the two germline ends. The germline V gene has CDR1 SGHDN and CDR2 FVKESK. This CDR3 contains 13 residues. The CDR3 reads CASSQAGTSIAYF. In DNA form, the CDR3 reads TGTGCCAGCAGCCAAGCTGGGACCTCAATAGCGTACTTC.

The CDR3 here is CASSPTRLNTEAFF. CDR3 in DNA: TGTGCCAGCAGCCCAACAAGGTTGAACACTGAAGCTTTCTTT. J is TRBJ1-1 and V is TRBV6-2 or TRBV6-3; D is unresolved. Germline V gene lookup returns CDR1 MNHEY and CDR2 SVGEGT. Between the trimmed V and J ends, which lost 6 bases and 0 bases, there was a span of 11 bases. The CDR3 is made up of 14 amino acids.

The chain employs TRBV7-2 and TRBJ2-7, with TRBD2 matching over 10 bases. CDR1 and CDR2 (germline): SGHTA, FQGNSA. The CDR3 loop spans 18 amino acids. The ends lost 1 base at V and 0 bases at J; junction bases unmatched: 9. CDR3 coding DNA: TGTGCCAGCAGCTTAGGGCGGCGGACTAGCGGTGACTCCTACGAGCAGTACTTC. Its translation is CASSLGRRTSGDSYEQYF.

The chain employs TRBV10-1 and TRBJ1-1, with TRBD1 as a possible D gene (6 bases). The CDR3 length is 14 residues. V lost 4 bases, J lost 0 bases, and 9 bases lay in between. Germline lookup yields CDR1 WNHNN and CDR2 SYGVQD (reference sequence). CDR3 sequence (DNA): TGCGCCAGCAGTGCCCGGGACATGAACACTGAAGCTTTCTTT. As protein: CASSARDMNTEAFF.

The rearrangement uses TRBV3-1 (or the pseudogene TRBV3-2) and TRBJ1-4; 9 nucleotides match TRBD1. Germline CDR1 and CDR2: LGHDT and YNNKEL (reference sequence). The CDR3 is made up of 14 amino acids. The ends lost 5 bases at V and 7 bases at J; junction bases unmatched: 5. CDR3: CASSGTGKSEKLFF. In nucleotides, the CDR3 is TGTGCCAGCAGCGGGACAGGGAAAAGTGAAAAACTGTTTTTT.

The chain combines TRBV5-1 with TRBJ1-5; tentatively, D is TRBD1 (6 bases). The germline V gene has CDR1 SGHRS and CDR2 YFSETQ. CDR3 length: 19 amino acids. V was cut by 3 bases and J by 4 bases, with 26 bases left in between. The CDR3 sequence is CASSSTIIGLAGDNQPQHF. In DNA form, the CDR3 reads TGCGCCAGCAGCTCCACAATCATTGGACTGGCAGGGGATAATCAGCCCCAGCATTTT.

The rearrangement links TRBV5-1 to TRBJ2-7; D gene uncertain. The CDR3 is 15 residues long. Germline V gene sequence: CDR1 SGHRS, CDR2 YFSETQ. Trimming cost V 4 bases and J 3 bases, with 17 bases left between them. The chain's CDR3 is CASSVDSGPYYEQYF. CDR3 in DNA: TGCGCCAGCAGCGTTGACTCCGGGCCCTACTACGAGCAGTACTTC.

This clone was found once. The chain combines TRBV12-3 or TRBV12-4 with TRBJ2-5; 8 bases agree with TRBD1. With V trimmed by 5 bases and J by 5 bases, 4 bases remained unmatched. The CDR3 loop spans 13 amino acids. CDR3 in amino acids: CASSQNRGETQYF. CDR3 DNA: TGTGCCAGCAGTCAAAACAGGGGGGAGACCCAGTACTTC.

This clone was recorded only once. The chain joins TRBV7-2 to TRBJ1-2, with no clear D. Trimming cost V 1 base and J 5 bases, with 14 bases left between them. This CDR3 spans 15 amino acids. Germline loops: CDR1 SGHTA, CDR2 FQGNSA. CDR3 sequence: CASSLGSDRTYGYTF. The CDR3 nucleotides read TGTGCCAGCAGCTTAGGGTCGGACCGAACTTATGGCTACACCTTC.

The rearrangement joins TRBV5-1 to TRBJ2-1; 9 bases agree with TRBD2. The V segment lost 1 base and the J segment 7 bases; nucleotides outside the gene matches: 9. The CDR3 is 16 residues long. Per germline, CDR1 SGHRS and CDR2 YFSETQ. This CDR3 is CASSLINSGGMNEQFF. CDR3 in DNA: TGCGCCAGCAGCTTGATAAACAGCGGGGGGATGAATGAGCAGTTCTTC.

The J gene is TRBJ1-6, the V gene TRBV18, with 9 bases identical to TRBD1. V shed 2 bases, J shed 7 bases, and the junction held 3 bases outside the gene matches. Germline values: CDR1 KGHSH, CDR2 LQKENI. The CDR3 totals 15 residues. The CDR3 DNA is TGTGCCAGCTCACCAGGGACAGGGATGAATTCACCCCTCCACTTT. It encodes CASSPGTGMNSPLHF.

This chain connects TRBV4-3 to TRBJ1-6; D unclear. Per the germline V gene, CDR1 is LGHNA and CDR2 is YSLEER. The CDR3 contains 15 residues. V lost 6 bases to trimming and J lost 3 bases, with 12 bases between them. For the CDR3, the DNA is TGCGCCAGCAGTCCAGACGGGAGCTATAATTCACCCCTCCACTTT. Its translation: CASSPDGSYNSPLHF.

The chain combines TRBV19 with TRBJ1-5, with no clear D. Germline V CDR1 and CDR2: LNHDA, SQIVND (reference sequence). Trimming shortened V by 3 bases and J by 6 bases, and 9 bases separated the two germline ends. This CDR3 is 13 amino acids long. The CDR3 protein is CASSINSGQPQHF. CDR3 nucleotides: TGTGCCAGTAGTATCAATTCAGGTCAGCCCCAGCATTTT.

The CDR3: CASSDLEALYGYTF. The CDR3 DNA reads as TGCGCCAGCAGTGACCTCGAGGCTCTCTATGGCTACACCTTC. The V call is TRBV10-2, the J call TRBJ1-2; D unresolved. Per germline, CDR1 WSHSY and CDR2 SAAADI. The V end was cut by 3 bases, the J end by 4 bases, with 12 bases between. The CDR3 length is 14 residues.

The V call is TRBV4-2, the J call TRBJ2-5; TRBD2 matches at 14 bases. The CDR3 is 16 amino acids. The germline V gene has CDR1 LGHNA and CDR2 YNFKEQ. Trimming took 0 bases from V and 4 from J; bases not matched to a gene: 1. The CDR3 region is CASSQDGTSGGETQYF. Here the CDR3 DNA reads TGTGCCAGCAGCCAAGATGGGACTAGCGGGGGAGAGACCCAGTACTTC.

The genes are TRBV23-1 and TRBJ1-4, with D unclear. TRBV23-1 falls under the ORF class, with uncertain function. Between the trimmed V and J ends, which lost 0 bases and 16 bases, there was a span of 12 bases. This CDR3 has 12 amino acids. In DNA form, the CDR3 reads TGCGCCAGCAGTCAATCTGATAAGCAGGCGTTTTTT. Translating it yields CASSQSDKQAFF.

The chain recombines TRBV27 with TRBJ1-2; D is unresolved. Germline V gene data show CDR1 as MNHEY and CDR2 as SMNVEV (reference sequence). Trimming removed 8 bases at V and 5 bases at J, with 21 bases between. CDR3 length: 15 amino acids. CDR3 loop: CASRKTPLSLYGYTF. In DNA, the CDR3 is TGTGCCAGCCGAAAGACTCCACTTTCGTTGTATGGCTACACCTTC.